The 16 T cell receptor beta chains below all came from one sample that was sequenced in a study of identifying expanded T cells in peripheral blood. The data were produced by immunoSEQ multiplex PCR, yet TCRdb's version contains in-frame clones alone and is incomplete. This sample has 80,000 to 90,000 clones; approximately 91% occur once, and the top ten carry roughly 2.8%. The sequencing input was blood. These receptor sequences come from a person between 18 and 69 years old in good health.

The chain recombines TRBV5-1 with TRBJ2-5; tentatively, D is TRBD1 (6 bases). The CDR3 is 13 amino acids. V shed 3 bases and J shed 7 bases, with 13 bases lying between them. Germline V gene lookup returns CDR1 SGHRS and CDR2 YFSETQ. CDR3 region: CASSSQGSGTQYF. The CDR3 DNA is TGCGCCAGCAGCTCTCAGGGGTCAGGGACCCAGTACTTC. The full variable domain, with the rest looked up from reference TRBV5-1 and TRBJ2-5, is KAGVTQTPRYLIKTRGQQVTLSCSPISGHRSVSWYQQTPGQGLQFLFEYFSETQRNKGNFPGRFSGRQFSNSRSEMNVSTLELGDSALYLCASSSQGSGTQYFGPGTRLLVL.

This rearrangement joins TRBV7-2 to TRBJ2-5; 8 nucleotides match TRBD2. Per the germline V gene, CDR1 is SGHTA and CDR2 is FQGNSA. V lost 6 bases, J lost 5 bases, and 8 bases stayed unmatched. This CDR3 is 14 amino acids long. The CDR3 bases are TGTGCCAGCAGTGGGTACGGCGGGGGGGAGACCCAGTACTTC. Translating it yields CASSGYGGGETQYF.

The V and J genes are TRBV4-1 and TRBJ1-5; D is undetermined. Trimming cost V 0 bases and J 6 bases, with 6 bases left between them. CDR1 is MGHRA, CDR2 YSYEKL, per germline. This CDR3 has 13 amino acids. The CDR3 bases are TGCGCCAGCAGCCAAGATATATTTCAGCCCCAGCATTTT. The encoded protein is CASSQDIFQPQHF.

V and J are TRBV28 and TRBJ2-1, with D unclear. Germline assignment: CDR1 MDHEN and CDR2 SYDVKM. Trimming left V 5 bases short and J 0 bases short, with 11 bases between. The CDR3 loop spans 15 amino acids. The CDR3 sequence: CASSVQTSSYNEQFF. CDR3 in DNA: TGTGCCAGCAGTGTACAGACCTCCTCCTACAATGAGCAGTTCTTC.

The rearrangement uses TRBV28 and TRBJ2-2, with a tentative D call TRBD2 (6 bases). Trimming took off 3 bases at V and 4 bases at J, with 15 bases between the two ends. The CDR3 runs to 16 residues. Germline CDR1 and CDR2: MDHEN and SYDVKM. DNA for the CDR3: TGTGCCAGCAGTTTCCACGGGACTCGGGGCACCGGGGAGCTGTTTTTT. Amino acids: CASSFHGTRGTGELFF.

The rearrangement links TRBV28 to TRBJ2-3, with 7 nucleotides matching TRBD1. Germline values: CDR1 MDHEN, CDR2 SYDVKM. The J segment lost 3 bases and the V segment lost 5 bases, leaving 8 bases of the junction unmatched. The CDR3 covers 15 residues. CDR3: CASSPPTGVTDTQYF. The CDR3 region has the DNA TGTGCCAGCAGTCCCCCTACAGGGGTTACAGATACGCAGTATTTT.

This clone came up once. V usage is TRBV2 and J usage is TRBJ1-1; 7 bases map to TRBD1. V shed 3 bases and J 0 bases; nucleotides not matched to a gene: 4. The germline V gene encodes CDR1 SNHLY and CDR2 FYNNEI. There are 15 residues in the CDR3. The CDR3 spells CASSEGTAMNTEAFF. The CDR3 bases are TGTGCCAGCAGTGAGGGGACAGCTATGAACACTGAAGCTTTCTTT.

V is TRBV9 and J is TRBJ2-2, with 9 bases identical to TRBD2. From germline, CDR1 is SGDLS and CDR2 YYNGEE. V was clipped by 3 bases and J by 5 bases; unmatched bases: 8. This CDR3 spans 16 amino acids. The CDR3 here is CASSAVAGEYTGELFF. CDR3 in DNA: TGTGCCAGCAGCGCCGTAGCGGGAGAGTATACCGGGGAGCTGTTTTTT.

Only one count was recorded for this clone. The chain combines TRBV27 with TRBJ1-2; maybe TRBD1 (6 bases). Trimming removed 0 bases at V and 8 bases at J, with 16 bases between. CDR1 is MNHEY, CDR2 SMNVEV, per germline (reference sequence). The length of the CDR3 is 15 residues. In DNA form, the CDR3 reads TGTGCCAGCAGTTTATCCGGACAGTATGCGAACGGCTACACCTTC. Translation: CASSLSGQYANGYTF.

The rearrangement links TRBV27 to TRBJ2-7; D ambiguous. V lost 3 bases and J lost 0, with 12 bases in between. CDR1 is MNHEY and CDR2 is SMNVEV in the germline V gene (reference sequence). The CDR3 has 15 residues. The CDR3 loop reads CASSFTVRSSYEQYF. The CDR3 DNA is TGTGCCAGCAGTTTCACAGTCCGCTCCTCCTACGAGCAGTACTTC.

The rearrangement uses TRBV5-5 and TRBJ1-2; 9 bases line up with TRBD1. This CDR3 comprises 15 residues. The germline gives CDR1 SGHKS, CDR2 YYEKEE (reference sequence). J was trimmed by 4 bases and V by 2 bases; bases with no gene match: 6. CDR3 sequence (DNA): TGTGCCAGCAGCTTCCGGGACAGGGAGTTCTATGGCTACACCTTC. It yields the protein CASSFRDREFYGYTF. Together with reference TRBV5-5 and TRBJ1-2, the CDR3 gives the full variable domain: DAGVTQSPTHLIKTRGQQVTLRCSPISGHKSVSWYQQVLGQGPQFIFQYYEKEERGRGNFPDRFSARQFPNYSSELNVNALLLGDSALYLCASSFRDREFYGYTFGSGTRLTVV.

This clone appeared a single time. The CDR3 loop reads CASSSGVGTEAFF. CDR3 coding DNA: TGTGCCAGCAGTTCGGGGGTCGGCACTGAAGCTTTCTTT. The J gene is TRBJ1-1, the V gene TRBV6-6; perhaps TRBD1 as D (5 bases). There are 13 residues in the CDR3. Germline CDR1 reads MNHNY; CDR2 reads SVGAGI (reference sequence). The V end lost 4 bases, the J end lost 4 bases, and 10 bases lay between the germline ends.

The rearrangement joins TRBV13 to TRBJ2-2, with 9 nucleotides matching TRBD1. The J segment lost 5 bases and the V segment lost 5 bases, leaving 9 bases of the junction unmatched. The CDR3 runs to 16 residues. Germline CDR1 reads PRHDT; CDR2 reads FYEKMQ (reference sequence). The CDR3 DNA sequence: TGTGCCAGCAGCACTCACAGGGGGCCTGTAACCGGGGAGCTGTTTTTT. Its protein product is CASSTHRGPVTGELFF.

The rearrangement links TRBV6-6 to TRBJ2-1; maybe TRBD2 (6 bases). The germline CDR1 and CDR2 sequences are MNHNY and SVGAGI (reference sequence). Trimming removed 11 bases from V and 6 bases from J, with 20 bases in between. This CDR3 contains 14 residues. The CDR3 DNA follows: TGTGCCTGTCACGGTCCGGGACTCCGCAATGAGCAGTTCTTC. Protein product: CACHGPGLRNEQFF.

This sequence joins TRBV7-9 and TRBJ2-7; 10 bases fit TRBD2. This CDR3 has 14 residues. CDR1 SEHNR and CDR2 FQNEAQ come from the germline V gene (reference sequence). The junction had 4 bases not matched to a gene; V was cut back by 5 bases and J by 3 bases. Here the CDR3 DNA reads TGTGCCAGCAGCCCGAGGACTAGCGGCTACGAGCAGTACTTC. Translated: CASSPRTSGYEQYF.

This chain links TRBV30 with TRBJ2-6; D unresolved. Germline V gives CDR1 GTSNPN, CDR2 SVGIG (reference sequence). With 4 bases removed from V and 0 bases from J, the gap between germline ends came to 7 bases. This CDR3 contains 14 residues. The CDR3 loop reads CAWTQVSGANVLTF. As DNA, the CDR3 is TGTGCCTGGACGCAGGTCTCTGGGGCCAACGTCCTGACTTTC.